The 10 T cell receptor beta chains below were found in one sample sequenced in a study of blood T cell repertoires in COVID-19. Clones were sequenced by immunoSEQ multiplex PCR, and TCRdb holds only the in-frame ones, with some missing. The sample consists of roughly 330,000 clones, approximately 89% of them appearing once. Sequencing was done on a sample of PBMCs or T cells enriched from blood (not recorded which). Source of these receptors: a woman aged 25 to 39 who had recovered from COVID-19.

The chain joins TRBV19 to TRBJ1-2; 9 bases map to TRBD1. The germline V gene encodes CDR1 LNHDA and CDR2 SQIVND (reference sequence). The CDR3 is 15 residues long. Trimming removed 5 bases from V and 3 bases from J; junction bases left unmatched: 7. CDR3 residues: CASSARTGADYGYTF. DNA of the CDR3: TGTGCCAGTAGTGCCCGGACAGGGGCGGACTATGGCTACACCTTC.

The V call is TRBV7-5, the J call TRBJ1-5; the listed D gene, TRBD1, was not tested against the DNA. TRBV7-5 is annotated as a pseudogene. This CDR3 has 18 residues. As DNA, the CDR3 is TGTGTCAGAAGCTTATGGGGGCGCAGGGATGGAAGCAATCAGCCCCAGCATTTT. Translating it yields CVRSLWGRRDGSNQPQHF.

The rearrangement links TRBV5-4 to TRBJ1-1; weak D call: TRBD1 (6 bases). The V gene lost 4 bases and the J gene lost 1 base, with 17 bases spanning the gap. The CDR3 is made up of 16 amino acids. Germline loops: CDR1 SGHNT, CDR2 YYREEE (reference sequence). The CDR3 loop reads CASSTGQPLANTEAFF. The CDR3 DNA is TGTGCCAGCAGCACCGGACAGCCTCTGGCGAACACTGAAGCTTTCTTT.

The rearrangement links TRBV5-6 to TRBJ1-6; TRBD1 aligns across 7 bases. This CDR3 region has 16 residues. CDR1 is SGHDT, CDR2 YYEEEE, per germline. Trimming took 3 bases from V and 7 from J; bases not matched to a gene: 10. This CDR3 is CASSSRQGLRNSPLHF. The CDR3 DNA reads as TGTGCCAGCAGCTCAAGACAGGGACTGCGAAATTCACCCCTCCACTTT. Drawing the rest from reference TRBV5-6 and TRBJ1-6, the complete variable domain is DAGVTQSPTHLIKTRGQQVTLRCSPKSGHDTVSWYQQALGQGPQFIFQYYEEEERQRGNFPDRFSGHQFPNYSSELNVNALLLGDSALYLCASSSRQGLRNSPLHFGNGTRLTVT.

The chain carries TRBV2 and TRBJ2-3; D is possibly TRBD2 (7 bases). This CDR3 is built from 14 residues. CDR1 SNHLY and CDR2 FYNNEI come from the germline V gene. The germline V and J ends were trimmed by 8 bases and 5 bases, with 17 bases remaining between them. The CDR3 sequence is CASYRGAGGDTQYF. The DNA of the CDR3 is TGTGCCAGCTATCGGGGGGCGGGTGGAGATACGCAGTATTTT.

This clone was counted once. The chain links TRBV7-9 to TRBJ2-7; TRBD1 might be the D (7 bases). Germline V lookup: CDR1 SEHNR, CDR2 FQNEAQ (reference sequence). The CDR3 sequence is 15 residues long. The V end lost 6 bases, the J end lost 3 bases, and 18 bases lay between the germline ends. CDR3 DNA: TGTGCCAGCAGTCTGGCGACAGGGACTGGCTACGAGCAGTACTTC. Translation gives CASSLATGTGYEQYF. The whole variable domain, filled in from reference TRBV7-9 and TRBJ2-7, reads DTGVSQNPRHKITKRGQNVTFRCDPISEHNRLYWYRQTLGQGPEFLTYFQNEAQLEKSRLLSDRFSAERPKGSFSTLEIQRTEQGDSAMYLCASSLATGTGYEQYFGPGTRLTVT.

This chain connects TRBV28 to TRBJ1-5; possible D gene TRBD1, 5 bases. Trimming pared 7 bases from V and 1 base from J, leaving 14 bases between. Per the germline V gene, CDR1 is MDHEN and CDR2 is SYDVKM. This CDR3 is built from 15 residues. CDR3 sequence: CASIFRGASNQPQHF. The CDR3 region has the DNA TGTGCCAGCATCTTTAGGGGTGCCAGCAATCAGCCCCAGCATTTT.

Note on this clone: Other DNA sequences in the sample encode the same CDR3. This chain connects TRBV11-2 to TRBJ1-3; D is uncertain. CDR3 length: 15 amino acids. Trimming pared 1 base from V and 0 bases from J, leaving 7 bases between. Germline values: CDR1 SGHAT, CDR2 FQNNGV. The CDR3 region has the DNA TGTGCCAGCAGCTTAGGACTCTCCTCTGGAAACACCATATATTTT. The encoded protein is CASSLGLSSGNTIYF.

CDR3 region: CASSDWTEVNQPQHF. CDR3 coding DNA: TGTGCCAGCAGTGATTGGACGGAGGTCAATCAGCCCCAGCATTTT. The chain employs TRBV2 and TRBJ1-5; D ambiguous. Germline CDR1 SNHLY, CDR2 FYNNEI. Trimming took 3 bases from V and 3 from J, leaving 12 bases between them. The CDR3 sequence is 15 residues long.

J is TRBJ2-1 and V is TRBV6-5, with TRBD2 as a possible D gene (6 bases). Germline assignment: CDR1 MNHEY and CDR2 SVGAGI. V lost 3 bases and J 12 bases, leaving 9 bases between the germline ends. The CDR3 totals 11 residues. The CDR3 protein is CASSYRDLQFF. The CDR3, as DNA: TGTGCCAGCAGTTATCGGGACTTGCAGTTCTTC.